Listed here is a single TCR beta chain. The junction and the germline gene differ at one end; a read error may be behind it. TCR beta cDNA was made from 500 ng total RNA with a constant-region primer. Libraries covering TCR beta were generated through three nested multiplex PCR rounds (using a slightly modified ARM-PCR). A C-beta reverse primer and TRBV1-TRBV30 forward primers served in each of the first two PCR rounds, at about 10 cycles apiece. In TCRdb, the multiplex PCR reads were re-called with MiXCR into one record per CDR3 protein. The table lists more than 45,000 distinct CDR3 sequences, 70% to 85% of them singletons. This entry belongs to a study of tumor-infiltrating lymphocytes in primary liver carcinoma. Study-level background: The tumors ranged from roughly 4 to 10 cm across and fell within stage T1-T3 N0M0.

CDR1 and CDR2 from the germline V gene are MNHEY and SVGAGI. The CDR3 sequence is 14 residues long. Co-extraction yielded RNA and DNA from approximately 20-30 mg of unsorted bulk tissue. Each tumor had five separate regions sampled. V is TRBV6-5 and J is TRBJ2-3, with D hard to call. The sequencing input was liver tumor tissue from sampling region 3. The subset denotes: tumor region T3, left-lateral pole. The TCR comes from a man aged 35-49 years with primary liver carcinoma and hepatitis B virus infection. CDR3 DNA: TGTGCCGGCAGCGTATCCGAGTGGGCAGATACGCAGTATTTT. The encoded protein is CAGSVSEWADTQYF.